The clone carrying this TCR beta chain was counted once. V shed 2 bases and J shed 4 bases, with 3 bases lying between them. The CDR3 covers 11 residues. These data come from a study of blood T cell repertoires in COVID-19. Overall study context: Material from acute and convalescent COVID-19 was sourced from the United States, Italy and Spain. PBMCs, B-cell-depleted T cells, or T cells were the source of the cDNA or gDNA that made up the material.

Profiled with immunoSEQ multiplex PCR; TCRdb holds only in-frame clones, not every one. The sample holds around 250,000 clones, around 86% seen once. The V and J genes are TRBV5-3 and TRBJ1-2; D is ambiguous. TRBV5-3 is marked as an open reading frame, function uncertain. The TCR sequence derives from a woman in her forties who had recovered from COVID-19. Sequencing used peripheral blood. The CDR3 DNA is TGTGCCAGAAGCTTCGGCTATGGCTACACCTTC. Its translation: CARSFGYGYTF.